Each of the 20 T cell receptor beta chains below was sequenced from the same sample in a study of blood T cell repertoires in COVID-19. Clones were read by immunoSEQ multiplex PCR, and TCRdb kept only the in-frame ones, dropping some. The profile shows about 120,000 clones, around four fifths of them singletons. Sequencing was carried out using peripheral blood. All receptors derive from a human donor in a cohort sampled during active COVID-19.

The J gene is TRBJ1-2, the V gene TRBV5-1; 7 bases fit TRBD1. The CDR3 consists of 13 residues. Losses at the gene ends were 3 bases for V and 6 bases for J; bases not matched to a gene: 5. CDR1 and CDR2 from the germline V gene are SGHRS and YFSETQ. CDR3 loop: CASSWQDRDGYTF. In nucleotides, the CDR3 is TGCGCCAGCAGCTGGCAAGACAGGGATGGCTACACCTTC.

This clone occurred once. The chain carries TRBV27 and TRBJ2-3; weak D call: TRBD2 (6 bases). This CDR3 is 15 amino acids long. Trimming removed 1 base from V and 2 bases from J, with 10 bases in between. Germline lookup yields CDR1 MNHEY and CDR2 SMNVEV (reference sequence). Here the CDR3 DNA reads TGTGCCAGCAGTTTATGGGCGGGGACCACAGATACGCAGTATTTT. As protein: CASSLWAGTTDTQYF.

This chain connects TRBV10-2 to TRBJ1-1, with TRBD1 identical over 7 bases. The germline V gene has CDR1 WSHSY and CDR2 SAAADI. This CDR3 comprises 13 residues. J was trimmed by 5 bases and V by 3 bases; bases with no gene match: 3. In nucleotides, the CDR3 is TGCGCCAGCAGTGACTACAGGGGTACTGAAGCTTTCTTT. The encoded protein is CASSDYRGTEAFF.

V usage is TRBV28 and J usage is TRBJ1-2, with TRBD1 as a possible D gene (6 bases). CDR3 length equals 15 residues. Germline-derived CDR1 and CDR2 are MDHEN and SYDVKM. Trimming left V 8 bases short and J 2 bases short, with 18 bases between. The chain's CDR3 is CASEGHSTSNYGYTF. The CDR3 nucleotides are TGTGCCAGCGAGGGACATTCCACCTCCAACTATGGCTACACCTTC.

The chain uses TRBV19 and TRBJ2-5; possibly TRBD1 for D (5 bases). The V gene lost 3 bases and the J gene lost 5 bases, with 16 bases spanning the gap. The CDR3 length is 15 residues. In germline, CDR1 is LNHDA, CDR2 SQIVND (reference sequence). CDR3: CASSINKDRVETQYF. CDR3 nucleotide sequence: TGTGCCAGTAGTATTAACAAAGACAGAGTGGAGACCCAGTACTTC.

This clone was recorded only once. The genes are TRBV28 and TRBJ2-7; TRBD1 is a possible D gene (5 bases). V was shortened by 5 bases and J by 4 bases, with 12 bases between the two germline ends. The germline gives CDR1 MDHEN, CDR2 SYDVKM. The CDR3 contains 13 residues. CDR3 bases: TGTGCCAGCAGTCTCGGCAGGGCTTACGAGCAGTACTTC. As protein: CASSLGRAYEQYF.

The gene calls are TRBV5-1 and TRBJ2-7; D unclear. V dropped 2 bases and J dropped 1 base, with 7 bases sitting between them. The CDR3 extends over 13 amino acids. Germline V gene sequence: CDR1 SGHRS, CDR2 YFSETQ. This chain's CDR3 is CASSFEVSYEQYF. Written as DNA, the CDR3 is TGCGCCAGCAGCTTTGAGGTTTCCTACGAGCAGTACTTC. Based on the CDR3 plus reference TRBV5-1 and TRBJ2-7, the full variable domain is KAGVTQTPRYLIKTRGQQVTLSCSPISGHRSVSWYQQTPGQGLQFLFEYFSETQRNKGNFPGRFSGRQFSNSRSEMNVSTLELGDSALYLCASSFEVSYEQYFGPGTRLTVT.

The count of this clone is one. V usage is TRBV6-5 and J usage is TRBJ2-5; no firm D call. V lost 5 bases and J lost 2, with 6 bases in between. Germline CDR1 MNHEY, CDR2 SVGAGI. This CDR3 has 12 amino acids. The chain's CDR3 is CASSQYQETQYF. The CDR3 DNA follows: TGTGCCAGCAGTCAGTATCAAGAGACCCAGTACTTC.

The rearrangement joins TRBV6-2 or TRBV6-3 to TRBJ2-2; TRBD2 matches at 12 bases. The junction had 6 bases not matched to a gene; V was cut back by 5 bases and J by 5 bases. Per the germline V gene, CDR1 is MNHEY and CDR2 is SVGEGT. This CDR3 contains 16 residues. This CDR3 reads CASSLGLAGSTGELFF. The CDR3 bases are TGTGCCAGCAGTCTAGGACTAGCGGGGTCAACCGGGGAGCTGTTTTTT.

The chain uses TRBV7-6 and TRBJ2-7, with TRBD1 matching over 7 bases. The CDR3 totals 16 residues. Germline V gene lookup returns CDR1 SGHVS and CDR2 FNYEAQ. V lost 5 bases, J lost 0 bases, and 10 bases stayed unmatched. CDR3 residues: CASSEGTDPSSYEQYF. The CDR3, as DNA: TGTGCCAGCAGCGAAGGGACAGACCCTAGCTCCTACGAGCAGTACTTC.

This clone showed up just a few times. The chain uses TRBV4-1 and TRBJ2-6; weak D call: TRBD2 (7 bases). Trimming took off 4 bases at V and 2 bases at J, with 12 bases between the two ends. The CDR3 sequence is 16 residues long. The germline CDR1 and CDR2 sequences are MGHRA and YSYEKL. CDR3 sequence: CASSPGGGTGANVLTF. The CDR3 DNA follows: TGCGCCAGCAGCCCCGGCGGGGGCACTGGGGCCAACGTCCTGACTTTC.

The rearrangement uses TRBV11-2 and TRBJ2-1; tentatively, D is TRBD2 (7 bases). The CDR3 runs to 15 residues. V was shortened by 5 bases and J by 3 bases, with 14 bases between the two germline ends. CDR1 and CDR2 from the germline V gene are SGHAT and FQNNGV. CDR3 region: CASSRWGGGYNEQFF. For the CDR3, the DNA is TGTGCCAGCAGCCGGTGGGGAGGGGGCTACAATGAGCAGTTCTTC.

The V call is TRBV3-1 (or the pseudogene TRBV3-2), the J call TRBJ1-3; D is ambiguous. V dropped 1 base and J dropped 4 bases, with 8 bases sitting between them. The CDR3 covers 14 residues. The germline V gene has CDR1 LGHDT and CDR2 YNNKEL (reference sequence). The CDR3 loop reads CASSQGPVGNTIYF. DNA of the CDR3: TGTGCCAGCAGCCAAGGTCCAGTCGGAAACACCATATATTTT.

The V gene is TRBV7-9, the J gene TRBJ2-3; D is possibly TRBD1 (6 bases). Trimming took 1 base from V and 2 from J, leaving 10 bases between them. The CDR3 extends over 15 amino acids. Germline CDR1 SEHNR, CDR2 FQNEAQ (reference sequence). The CDR3 DNA reads TGTGCCAGCAGCTTAGACAGGGTCACCACAGATACGCAGTATTTT. Protein: CASSLDRVTTDTQYF.

The rearrangement joins TRBV7-2 to TRBJ1-6, with D tentatively TRBD1 (6 bases). The CDR3 is 18 residues long. With 6 bases removed from V and 6 bases from J, the gap between germline ends came to 24 bases. Germline CDR1 and CDR2: SGHTA and FQGNSA. CDR3 coding DNA: TGTGCCAGCAGTTTTTATGCACAGGGTACTGTACTTAATTCACCCCTCCACTTT. Residues: CASSFYAQGTVLNSPLHF.

This rearrangement joins TRBV5-6 to TRBJ1-6; D uncertain. Germline V CDR1 and CDR2: SGHDT, YYEEEE. CDR3 length equals 18 residues. V was pared by 4 bases and J by 0 bases, with 17 bases between. CDR3 residues: CASSTARGLSSYNSPLHF. CDR3 bases: TGTGCCAGCAGCACCGCCCGCGGGCTCAGCTCCTATAATTCACCCCTCCACTTT.

The chain is built from TRBV7-2 and TRBJ2-5, with a tentative D call TRBD1 (6 bases). This CDR3 contains 14 residues. V was cut by 4 bases and J by 0 bases, with 9 bases left in between. Germline V CDR1 and CDR2: SGHTA, FQGNSA. Here the CDR3 reads CASSSGQYQETQYF. CDR3 DNA: TGTGCCAGCAGCTCCGGACAGTACCAAGAGACCCAGTACTTC.

This clone was observed a few times. This sequence joins TRBV5-6 and TRBJ1-3; 10 nucleotides line up with TRBD1. The germline CDR1 and CDR2 sequences are SGHDT and YYEEEE. Trimming removed 4 bases from V and 4 bases from J; junction bases left unmatched: 8. This CDR3 is 16 amino acids long. As DNA, the CDR3 is TGTGCCAGCAGCCTGCTGGGACAGGGGAACGGAAACACCATATATTTT. Amino acid sequence: CASSLLGQGNGNTIYF.

The chain uses TRBV11-3 and TRBJ2-3; 11 bases align to TRBD2. The CDR3 spans 17 residues. The germline V gene encodes CDR1 SGHNT and CDR2 YENEEA. The junction had 9 bases not matched to a gene; V was cut back by 4 bases and J by 3 bases. The CDR3 spells CASSSRLAGGQTDTQYF. Written as DNA, the CDR3 is TGTGCCAGCAGCTCCCGGTTAGCGGGGGGGCAAACAGATACGCAGTATTTT. Full variable domain (missing parts from reference TRBV11-3 and TRBJ2-3): EAGVVQSPRYKIIEKKQPVAFWCNPISGHNTLYWYLQNLGQGPELLIRYENEEAVDDSQLPKDRFSAERLKGVDSTLKIQPAELGDSAVYLCASSSRLAGGQTDTQYFGPGTRLTVL.

With respect to this clone: The junction departs from the called germline gene at one end, perhaps through a read error. V and J are TRBV6-5 and TRBJ1-1; D ambiguous. Germline V gives CDR1 MNHEY, CDR2 SVGAGI. The CDR3 is 14 amino acids. The CDR3 loop is CAGSTLVTGTEAFF. The DNA of the CDR3 is TGTGCCGGCAGTACCCTAGTGACGGGGACTGAAGCTTTCTTT.